Below, 5 T cell receptor beta chains from the same sample are listed, as sequenced in a study of T cell repertoires in cytomegalovirus infection. TCRdb re-called the reads with MiXCR, one entry per CDR3 protein. The profile shows some 500,000 distinct CDR3 sequences, around 35% of them singletons. Antigens of these TCRs are unknown. The material sequenced was cultured PBMCs, taken from culture after CMV antigen stimulation. Receptor source: a human donor in good health (CMV status not recorded). Some clones in this sample may be carry-over from other donors' samples.

This sequence joins TRBV6-5 and TRBJ1-2; 7 nucleotides agree with TRBD1. Germline loops: CDR1 MNHEY, CDR2 SVGAGI. There are 17 residues in the CDR3. V was clipped by 2 bases and J by 0 bases; unmatched bases: 9. The CDR3 DNA follows: TGTGCCAGCAGTTACGTAGGGGGCCCCATTTCTAACTATGGCTACACCTTC. Its translation: CASSYVGGPISNYGYTF.

Here the CDR3 reads CAWSVAGGPTGELFF. In DNA, the CDR3 is TGTGCCTGGAGTGTCGCCGGGGGGCCCACCGGGGAGCTGTTTTTT. V usage is TRBV30 and J usage is TRBJ2-2; D might be TRBD2 (7 bases). Per the germline V gene, CDR1 is GTSNPN and CDR2 is SVGIG (reference sequence). This CDR3 comprises 15 residues. V lost 0 bases to trimming and J lost 4 bases, with 12 bases between them.

The chain combines TRBV28 with TRBJ1-5; TRBD1 aligns across 8 bases. Trimming took 5 bases from V and 3 from J; bases not matched to a gene: 6. Germline CDR1 and CDR2: MDHEN and SYDVKM. The CDR3 is made up of 15 amino acids. In DNA, the CDR3 is TGTGCCAGCAGTCCTACAGGGGGGATCAATCAGCCCCAGCATTTT. As protein: CASSPTGGINQPQHF.

The genes are TRBV4-3 and TRBJ2-2, with 8 nucleotides matching TRBD2. J lost 7 bases, V lost 1 base, and 8 bases had no gene match. This CDR3 is built from 16 residues. Germline V lookup: CDR1 LGHNA, CDR2 YSLEER. This chain's CDR3 is CASSQATGGPRGELFF. The CDR3 DNA reads TGCGCCAGCAGCCAAGCTACGGGAGGGCCTCGCGGGGAGCTGTTTTTT.

The gene calls are TRBV12-3 or TRBV12-4 and TRBJ2-1; 7 bases line up with TRBD2. This CDR3 is built from 17 residues. V shed 2 bases, J shed 4 bases, and the junction held 11 bases outside the gene matches. The CDR3 nucleotides read TGTGCCAGCAGTTTATTCCATCCTAGCGGCACTTACAATGAGCAGTTCTTC. It codes for CASSLFHPSGTYNEQFF.